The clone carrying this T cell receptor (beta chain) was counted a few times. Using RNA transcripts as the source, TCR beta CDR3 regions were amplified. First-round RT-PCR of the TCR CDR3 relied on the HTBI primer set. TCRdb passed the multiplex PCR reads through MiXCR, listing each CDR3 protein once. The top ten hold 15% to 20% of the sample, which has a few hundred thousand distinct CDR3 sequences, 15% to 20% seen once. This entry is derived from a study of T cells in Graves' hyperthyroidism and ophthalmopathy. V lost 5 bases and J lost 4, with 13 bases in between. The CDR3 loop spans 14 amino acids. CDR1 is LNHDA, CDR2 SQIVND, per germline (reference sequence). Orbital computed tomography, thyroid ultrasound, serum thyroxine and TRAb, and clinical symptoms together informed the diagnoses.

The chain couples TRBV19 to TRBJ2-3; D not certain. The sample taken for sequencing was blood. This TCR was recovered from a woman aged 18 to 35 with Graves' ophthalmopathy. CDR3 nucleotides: TGTGCCAGTAGTCCCCGGCTGACGTCAGATACGCAGTATTTT. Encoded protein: CASSPRLTSDTQYF. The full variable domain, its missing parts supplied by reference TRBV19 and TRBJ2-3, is DGGITQSPKYLFRKEGQNVTLSCEQNLNHDAMYWYRQDPGQGLRLIYYSQIVNDFQKGDIAEGYSVSREKKESFPLTVTSAQKNPTAFYLCASSPRLTSDTQYFGPGTRLTVL.